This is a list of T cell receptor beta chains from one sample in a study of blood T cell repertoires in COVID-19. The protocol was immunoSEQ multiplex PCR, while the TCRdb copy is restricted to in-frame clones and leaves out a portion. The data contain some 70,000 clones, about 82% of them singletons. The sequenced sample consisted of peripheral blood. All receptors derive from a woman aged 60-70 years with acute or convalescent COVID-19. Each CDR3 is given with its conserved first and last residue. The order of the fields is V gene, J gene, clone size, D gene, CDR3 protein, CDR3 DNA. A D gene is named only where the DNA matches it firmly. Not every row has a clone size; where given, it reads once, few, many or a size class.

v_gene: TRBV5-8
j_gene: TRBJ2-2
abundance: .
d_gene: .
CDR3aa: CASSLDLNTGELFF
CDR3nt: TGTGCCAGCAGCTTGGACTTGAACACCGGGGAGCTGTTTTTT

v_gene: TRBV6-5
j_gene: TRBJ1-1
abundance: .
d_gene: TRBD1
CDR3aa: CASSYSRGTGSEAFF
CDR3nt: TGTGCCAGCAGTTACTCTCGGGGGACAGGGTCTGAAGCTTTCTTT

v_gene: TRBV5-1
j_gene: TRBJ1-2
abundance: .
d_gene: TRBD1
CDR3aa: CASSFGQGEGYTF
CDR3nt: TGCGCCAGCAGCTTTGGCCAGGGGGAAGGCTACACCTTC

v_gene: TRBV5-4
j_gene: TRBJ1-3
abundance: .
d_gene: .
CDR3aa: CASSLAPESGNTIYF
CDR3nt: TGTGCCAGCAGCTTGGCCCCAGAATCTGGAAACACCATATATTTT

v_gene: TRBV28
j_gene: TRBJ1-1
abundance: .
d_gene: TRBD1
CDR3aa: CASRPGQGYQSRTEAFF
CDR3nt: TGTGCCAGCAGACCGGGACAGGGGTACCAATCGAGGACTGAAGCTTTCTTT

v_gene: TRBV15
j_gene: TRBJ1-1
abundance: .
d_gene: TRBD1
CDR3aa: CATSRRGGRNTEAFF
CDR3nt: TGTGCCACCAGCAGACGAGGGGGCAGGAACACTGAAGCTTTCTTT

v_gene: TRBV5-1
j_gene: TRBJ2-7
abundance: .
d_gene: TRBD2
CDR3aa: CASSLGQGGNEQYF
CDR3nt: TGCGCCAGCAGCTTGGGGCAGGGAGGGAACGAGCAGTACTTC

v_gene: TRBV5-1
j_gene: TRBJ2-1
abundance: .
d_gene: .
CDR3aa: CASSQISGEYNEQFF
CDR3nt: TGCGCCAGCAGCCAAATATCAGGGGAGTACAATGAGCAGTTCTTC

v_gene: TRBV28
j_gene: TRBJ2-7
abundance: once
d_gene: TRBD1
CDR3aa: CASSTQRTGGIYEQYF
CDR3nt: TGTGCCAGCAGTACTCAGAGAACAGGGGGTATCTACGAGCAGTACTTC

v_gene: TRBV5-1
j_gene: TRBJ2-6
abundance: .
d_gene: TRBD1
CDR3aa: CASSLAGTGLISGANVLTF
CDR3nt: TGCGCCAGCAGCTTGGCCGGGACAGGGCTGATCTCTGGGGCCAACGTCCTGACTTTC

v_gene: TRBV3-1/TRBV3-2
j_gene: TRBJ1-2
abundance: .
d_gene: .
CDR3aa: CASSQDLAVYGYTF
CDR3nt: TGTGCCAGCAGCCAAGATTTGGCAGTTTATGGCTACACCTTC

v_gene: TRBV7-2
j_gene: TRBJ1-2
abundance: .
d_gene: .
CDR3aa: CASSPQDGYYGYTF
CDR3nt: TGTGCCAGCAGCCCACAGGACGGATACTATGGCTACACCTTC

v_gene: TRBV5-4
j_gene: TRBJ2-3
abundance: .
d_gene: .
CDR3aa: CASSRGLGGGPGTDTQYF
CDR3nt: TGTGCCAGCAGCCGAGGGTTGGGAGGGGGGCCGGGGACAGATACGCAGTATTTT

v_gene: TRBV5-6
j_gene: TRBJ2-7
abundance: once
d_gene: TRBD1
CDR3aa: CASSEGQGLGYEQYF
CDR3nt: TGTGCCAGCAGCGAGGGACAGGGGCTTGGGTACGAGCAGTACTTC

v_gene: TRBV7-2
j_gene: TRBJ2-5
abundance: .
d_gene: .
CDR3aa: CASSLGQGLETQYF
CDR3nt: TGTGCCAGCAGCTTGGGTCAGGGGCTGGAGACCCAGTACTTC

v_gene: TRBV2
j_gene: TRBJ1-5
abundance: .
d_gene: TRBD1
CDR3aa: CASNRDRGSNQPQHF
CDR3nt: TGTGCCAGCAACCGGGACAGGGGAAGCAATCAGCCCCAGCATTTT

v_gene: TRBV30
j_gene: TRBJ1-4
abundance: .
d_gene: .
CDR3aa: CAWVRAGTTNEKLFF
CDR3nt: TGTGCCTGGGTCCGGGCAGGGACAACTAATGAAAAACTGTTTTTT

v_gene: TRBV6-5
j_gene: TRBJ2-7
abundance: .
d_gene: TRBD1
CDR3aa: CASSPGWDRDHEQYF
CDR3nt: TGTGCCAGCAGTCCGGGGTGGGACAGGGACCACGAGCAGTACTTC

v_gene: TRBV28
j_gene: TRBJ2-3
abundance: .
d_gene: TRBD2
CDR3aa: CASSSTKLGTSGAGFGGYTDTQYF
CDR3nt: TGTGCCAGCAGTTCGACGAAGCTCGGGACTAGCGGAGCGGGGTTTGGGGGTTACACAGATACGCAGTATTTT

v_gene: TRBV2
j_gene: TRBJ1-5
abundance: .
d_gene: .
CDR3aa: CASSGTNSNQPQHF
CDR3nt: TGTGCCAGCAGCGGGACAAATAGCAATCAGCCCCAGCATTTT

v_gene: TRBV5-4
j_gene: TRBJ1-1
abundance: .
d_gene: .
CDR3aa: CASSLGGKGVLTEAFF
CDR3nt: TGTGCCAGCAGCCTGGGAGGGAAGGGGGTTCTAACTGAAGCTTTCTTT

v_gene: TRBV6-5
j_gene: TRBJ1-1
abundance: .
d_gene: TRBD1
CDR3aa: CASSYITGATEAFF
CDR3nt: TGTGCCAGCAGTTATATAACAGGGGCCACTGAAGCTTTCTTT

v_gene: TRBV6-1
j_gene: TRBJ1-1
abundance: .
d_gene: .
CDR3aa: CASSEQAPGLNTEAFF
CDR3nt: TGTGCCAGCAGTGAGCAAGCACCGGGTCTGAACACTGAAGCTTTCTTT

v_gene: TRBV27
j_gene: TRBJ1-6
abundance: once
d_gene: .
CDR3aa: CASSKGVDSTSPLHF
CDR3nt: TGTGCCAGCAGTAAAGGGGTCGATTCCACCTCACCCCTCCACTTT